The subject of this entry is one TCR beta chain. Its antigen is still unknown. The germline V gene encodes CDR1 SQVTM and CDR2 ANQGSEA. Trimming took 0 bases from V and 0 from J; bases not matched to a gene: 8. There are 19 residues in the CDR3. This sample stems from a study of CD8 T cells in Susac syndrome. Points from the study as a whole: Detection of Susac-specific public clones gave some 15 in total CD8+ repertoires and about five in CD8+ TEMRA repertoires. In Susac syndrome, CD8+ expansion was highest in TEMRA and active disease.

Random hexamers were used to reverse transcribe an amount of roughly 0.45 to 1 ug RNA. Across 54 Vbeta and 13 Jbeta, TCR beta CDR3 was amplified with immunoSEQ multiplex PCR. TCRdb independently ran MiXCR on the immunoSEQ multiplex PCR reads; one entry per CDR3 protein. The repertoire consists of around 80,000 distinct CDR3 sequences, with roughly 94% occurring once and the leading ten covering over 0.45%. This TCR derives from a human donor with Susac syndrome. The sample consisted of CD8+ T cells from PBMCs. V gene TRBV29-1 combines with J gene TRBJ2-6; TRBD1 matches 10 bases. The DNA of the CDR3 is TGCAGCGTTGAAGATCAGCGACAGGGGGCCCTCTCTGGGGCCAACGTCCTGACTTTC. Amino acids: CSVEDQRQGALSGANVLTF.